These 9 T cell receptor beta chains came from one sample sequenced in a study of T-cell reconstitution after alpha-beta-depleted transplantation in children (dated by TCRdb to about 2016). The method behind the library was PCR. TCRdb lists the instrument as Illumina HiSeq 2500. TCR library preparation used molecular barcoding, with unique molecular identifiers applied to normalize quantification of the TCRbeta repertoire. The public sequencing data were trimmed at Q25 with fastp and processed into clonotypes with MiXCR by TCRdb, which kept only in-frame beta chains. Records with the same CDR3 protein are collapsed into one entry carrying the most frequent genes and DNA. This sample has a few hundred thousand distinct CDR3 sequences in its table, and 9.9% of those were observed once. The ten largest clones add up to around 9.1% of the sample. The sample consisted of PBMCs from the stem cell graft donor, taken from the stem cell graft. The receptor set was obtained from a human donor who donated a stem cell graft to a child with SCID.

Only a few counts were recorded for this clonotype. The J gene is TRBJ2-7, the V gene TRBV11-2; tentatively, D is TRBD1 (5 bases). Germline V gene data show CDR1 as SGHAT and CDR2 as FQNNGV. V shed 7 bases and J shed 4 bases, with 20 bases lying between them. This CDR3 has 15 residues. The CDR3 protein is CASTKELGDGYEQYF. DNA for the CDR3: TGTGCCAGCACCAAAGAGCTAGGGGATGGGTACGAGCAGTACTTC.

The V gene is TRBV11-2, the J gene TRBJ2-5, with TRBD2 identical over 8 bases. CDR1 and CDR2 from the germline V gene are SGHAT and FQNNGV. This CDR3 contains 20 residues. V trimming: 5 bases; J trimming: 5 bases; junction bases outside the gene matches: 25. This CDR3 reads CASSLRPPPLGGGPGETQYF. The CDR3 DNA follows: TGTGCCAGCAGCCTTAGACCCCCCCCGCTGGGCGGGGGGCCGGGGGAGACCCAGTACTTC.

This clonotype was seen ten or more times. This chain links TRBV12-3 or TRBV12-4 with TRBJ1-1; tentative D call: TRBD1 (5 bases). Trimming removed 6 bases from V and 0 bases from J, with 11 bases in between. CDR3 size: 14 residues. CDR3 bases: TGTGCCAGCAGGCCCGGGACTTTGAACACTGAAGCTTTCTTT. This translates into CASRPGTLNTEAFF.

The V gene is TRBV7-3, the J gene TRBJ2-1, with D maybe TRBD1 (5 bases). In germline, CDR1 is SGHTA, CDR2 FQGTGA. This CDR3 is built from 14 residues. V lost 5 bases to trimming and J lost 4 bases, with 12 bases between them. CDR3 loop: CASSASDTYNEQFF. In DNA, the CDR3 is TGTGCCAGCAGCGCGTCGGACACTTACAATGAGCAGTTCTTC.

This clonotype showed up just a few times. The rearrangement links TRBV6-1 to TRBJ1-5, with TRBD1 matching over 7 bases. The CDR3 has 14 residues. Germline assignment: CDR1 MNHNS and CDR2 SASEGT. V gave up 5 bases and J gave up 3 bases; unmatched junction bases: 4. In DNA, the CDR3 is TGTGCCAGCAGTAGGGGACAGTTCAATCAGCCCCAGCATTTT. Its protein is CASSRGQFNQPQHF.

This clonotype was observed a few times. The chain carries TRBV12-3 or TRBV12-4 and TRBJ2-7; no reliable D call. The CDR3 covers 13 residues. The V end was cut by 6 bases, the J end by 6 bases, with 15 bases between. For the CDR3, the DNA is TGTGCCAGCAGACGCGAAAAATCGGGCGAGCAGTACTTC. The encoded protein is CASRREKSGEQYF.

This chain connects TRBV18 to TRBJ1-1; D gene unclear. Trimming pared 2 bases from V and 11 bases from J, leaving 21 bases between. The CDR3 sequence is 15 residues long. Germline assignment: CDR1 KGHSH and CDR2 LQKENI. The CDR3 protein is CASSPGSLMLEGAFF. The CDR3 DNA is TGTGCCAGCTCACCAGGTAGCCTAATGTTGGAAGGCGCTTTCTTT.

This clonotype was found many times. The gene calls are TRBV12-3 or TRBV12-4 and TRBJ1-3; D is perhaps TRBD1 (6 bases). With 3 bases removed from V and 0 bases from J, the gap between germline ends came to 18 bases. The CDR3 covers 18 residues. DNA of the CDR3: TGTGCCAGCAGTTTTGGGCAGGGGAGGCTCGGCTCTGGAAACACCATATATTTT. Translating it yields CASSFGQGRLGSGNTIYF.

As regards this clonotype: A read error may account for a junction end that differs from germline. The chain joins TRBV27 to TRBJ2-7, with 12 positions matching TRBD1. The CDR3 is 15 amino acids. Germline CDR1 is MNHEY and CDR2 is SMNVEV (reference sequence). The CDR3 is CASSLSGTGGAEQYF. In nucleotides, the CDR3 is TGTGCCAGCAGTCTATCGGGGACAGGGGGCGCGGAGCAGTACTTC.